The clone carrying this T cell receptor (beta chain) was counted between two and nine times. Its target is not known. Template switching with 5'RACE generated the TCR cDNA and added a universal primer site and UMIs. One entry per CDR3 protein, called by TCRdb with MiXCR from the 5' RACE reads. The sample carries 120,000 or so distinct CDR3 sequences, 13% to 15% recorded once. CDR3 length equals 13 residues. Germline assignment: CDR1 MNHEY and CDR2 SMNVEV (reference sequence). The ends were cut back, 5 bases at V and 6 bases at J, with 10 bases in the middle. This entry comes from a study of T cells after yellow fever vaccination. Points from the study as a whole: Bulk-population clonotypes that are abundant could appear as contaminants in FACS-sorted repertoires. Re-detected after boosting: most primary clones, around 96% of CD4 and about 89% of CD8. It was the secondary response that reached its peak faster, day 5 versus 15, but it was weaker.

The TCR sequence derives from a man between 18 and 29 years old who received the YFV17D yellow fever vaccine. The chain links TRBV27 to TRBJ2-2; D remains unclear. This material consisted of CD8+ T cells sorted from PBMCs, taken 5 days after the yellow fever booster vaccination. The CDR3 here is CASSGVVAGELFF. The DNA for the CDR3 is TGTGCCAGCAGTGGGGTGGTCGCCGGGGAGCTGTTTTTT.